This T cell receptor beta chain was obtained from a study of read filtering for tumor transcriptome and immune sequencing. The library was built from 400 ng RNA with molecular barcoded adaptors for alpha/delta and beta/gamma chains. Via MiXCR, TCRdb re-called the reads, giving one row per CDR3 protein. The sample records approximately 93,000 distinct CDR3 sequences, around a fifth being singletons. The CDR3 totals 16 residues. V lost 1 base and J 7 bases, leaving 19 bases between the germline ends. Germline lookup yields CDR1 SGHVS and CDR2 FNYEAQ. V gene TRBV7-6 combines with J gene TRBJ2-5; possibly TRBD2 for D (5 bases). This sequence was found in a donor at least 40 years old with multiple myeloma. Input material: a population of CD138-negative cells sorted from bone marrow. The CDR3 nucleotides read TGTGCCAGCAGCTTAGGAGGGCTAGTGGGTTTAGGGACCCAGTACTTC. Amino acid sequence: CASSLGGLVGLGTQYF.